These 10 T cell receptor beta chains originate from one sample sequenced in a study of T cell responses to AZD1222 COVID-19 vaccine. Generated by immunoSEQ multiplex PCR, the TCRdb table keeps only in-frame clones and is missing some. The table includes around 110,000 clones, roughly 93% detected once. Sequences were derived from peripheral blood, sampled on day 0 of AZD1222 vaccination. The receptors here all came from an adult in good health.

This clone was picked up a small number of times. The chain joins TRBV6-1 to TRBJ1-1; D gene unclear. The CDR3 runs 13 residues. V dropped 2 bases and J dropped 8 bases, with 12 bases sitting between them. CDR1 is MNHNS, CDR2 SASEGT, per germline. As DNA, the CDR3 is TGTGCCAGCAGTGAACGAGACTTGAGGGAAGCTTTCTTT. Its protein is CASSERDLREAFF.

V and J are TRBV27 and TRBJ1-6; D is unclear. Germline-derived CDR1 and CDR2 are MNHEY and SMNVEV (reference sequence). Trimming stripped 4 bases from V and 4 bases from J, with 14 bases between. This CDR3 spans 16 amino acids. The chain's CDR3 is CASSWKGPQYNSPLHF. The CDR3 DNA follows: TGTGCCAGCAGTTGGAAGGGTCCCCAATATAATTCACCCCTCCACTTT.

This clone was seen only once. This chain links TRBV20-1 with TRBJ1-1; D is uncertain. This CDR3 contains 11 residues. CDR1 and CDR2 from the germline V gene are DFQATT and SNEGSKA (reference sequence). Trimming pared 4 bases from V and 7 bases from J, leaving 10 bases between. The chain's CDR3 is CSAIRPSEAFF. DNA for the CDR3: TGCAGTGCTATAAGACCGAGTGAAGCTTTCTTT.

The chain employs TRBV7-2 and TRBJ1-2; D perhaps matches TRBD1 (5 bases). Germline loops: CDR1 SGHTA, CDR2 FQGNSA. The CDR3 totals 15 residues. Trimming took 5 bases from V and 4 from J, leaving 17 bases between them. This chain's CDR3 is CASSPRGGEGYGYTF. DNA for the CDR3: TGTGCCAGCAGCCCCCGGGGAGGGGAAGGCTATGGCTACACCTTC.

The chain combines TRBV28 with TRBJ2-7; 8 nucleotides match TRBD2. Per germline, CDR1 MDHEN and CDR2 SYDVKM. The CDR3 sequence is 14 residues long. The V and J ends lost 7 bases and 1 base, in that order; junction bases with no gene match: 6. In nucleotides, the CDR3 is TGTGCCAGCAAAGGGAGCGGGAGTTCCTACGAGCAGTACTTC. Its translation: CASKGSGSSYEQYF.

This chain links TRBV12-5 with TRBJ2-1; no reliable D call. Per germline, CDR1 LGHNT and CDR2 FRNRAP. The CDR3 has 14 amino acids. The V end was cut by 6 bases, the J end by 0 bases, with 9 bases between. CDR3 in amino acids: CASGDSNSYNEQFF. The CDR3 DNA reads TGTGCTAGTGGAGATAGTAACTCCTACAATGAGCAGTTCTTC.

This chain joins TRBV2 and TRBJ2-2, with 10 bases aligning to TRBD2. The CDR3 runs 17 residues. J lost 8 bases, V lost 5 bases, and 14 bases had no gene match. Germline V gene sequence: CDR1 SNHLY, CDR2 FYNNEI. This chain's CDR3 is CASSLPLPAGGTGELFF. The DNA of the CDR3 is TGTGCCAGCAGTCTACCCCTCCCAGCGGGAGGGACGGGGGAGCTGTTTTTT.

The chain links TRBV4-2 to TRBJ2-1; 13 bases are a match to TRBD2. Germline V gene lookup returns CDR1 LGHNA and CDR2 YNFKEQ. Unmatched junction bases numbered 14, after V lost 0 bases and J lost 0 bases. The CDR3 is 22 amino acids. CDR3 nucleotide sequence: TGTGCCAGCAGCCAAGAAAGGGAAACCGGGACTAGCGGGATGCTCTCCTACAATGAGCAGTTCTTC. This sequence encodes CASSQERETGTSGMLSYNEQFF.

The rearrangement links TRBV19 to TRBJ1-3; D is unclear. The CDR3 extends over 12 amino acids. Per the germline V gene, CDR1 is LNHDA and CDR2 is SQIVND (reference sequence). V shed 3 bases and J shed 7 bases, with 7 bases lying between them. The DNA of the CDR3 is TGTGCCAGTAGTATGGGCTTGAACACCATATATTTT. Translating it yields CASSMGLNTIYF.

The J gene is TRBJ1-1, the V gene TRBV18; tentatively, D is TRBD1 (6 bases). Per the germline V gene, CDR1 is KGHSH and CDR2 is LQKENI. CDR3 length equals 13 residues. Trimming cost V 4 bases and J 8 bases, with 14 bases left between them. The CDR3 protein is CASSLGGAGEAFF. The CDR3 DNA reads as TGTGCCAGCTCACTGGGGGGCGCAGGCGAAGCTTTCTTT.